This is a list of T cell receptor beta chains from one sample in a study of T cells after yellow fever vaccination. MiXCR, applied by TCRdb to the 5' RACE reads, yields one record per CDR3 protein. The table shows around 550,000 distinct CDR3 sequences, with 15% to 20% occurring only once. The input for sequencing was PBMCs, taken 15 days after the yellow fever booster vaccination. The receptors were sampled from a man aged 30 to 45 who received the YFV17D yellow fever vaccine. Both conserved end residues are part of each CDR3. The order of the fields is D gene, J gene, V gene, clone size, CDR3 protein, CDR3 DNA. D genes are given only for firm matches. Clone size, where shown, is once, few, many, or a class for clones that have expanded.

D gene: TRBD2; J gene: TRBJ2-1; V gene: TRBV6-5; clone size: few; CDR3 protein: CASSYGSGPYNEQFF; CDR3 DNA: TGTGCCAGCAGTTACGGTAGCGGGCCGTACAATGAGCAGTTCTTC
D gene: -; J gene: TRBJ2-5; V gene: TRBV20-1; clone size: -; CDR3 protein: CSARDPQKAETQYF; CDR3 DNA: TGCAGTGCTAGAGACCCGCAAAAAGCGGAGACCCAGTACTTC
D gene: -; J gene: TRBJ2-1; V gene: TRBV6-1; clone size: many; CDR3 protein: CASSDRSYNEQFF; CDR3 DNA: TGTGCCAGCAGTGACAGGTCCTACAATGAGCAGTTCTTC
D gene: -; J gene: TRBJ2-2; V gene: TRBV11-1; clone size: -; CDR3 protein: CASSLEQERARPRGTGELFF; CDR3 DNA: TGTGCCAGCAGCTTAGAACAGGAGCGGGCACGGCCGAGAGGGACCGGGGAGCTGTTTTTT
D gene: -; J gene: TRBJ2-7; V gene: TRBV29-1; clone size: -; CDR3 protein: CSVYTGFEQYF; CDR3 DNA: TGCAGCGTCTACACAGGGTTCGAGCAGTACTTC
D gene: TRBD2; J gene: TRBJ2-1; V gene: TRBV29-1; clone size: few; CDR3 protein: CSVDSGNNEQFF; CDR3 DNA: TGCAGCGTTGATAGCGGGAACAATGAGCAGTTCTTC
D gene: TRBD1; J gene: TRBJ1-2; V gene: TRBV3-1; clone size: -; CDR3 protein: CASSETRQGAYGYTF; CDR3 DNA: TGTGCCAGCAGTGAAACACGACAGGGAGCCTATGGCTACACCTTC
D gene: TRBD2; J gene: TRBJ2-3; V gene: TRBV28; clone size: -; CDR3 protein: CASSSPGSGSTDTQYF; CDR3 DNA: TGTGCCAGCAGTTCTCCGGGTAGCGGGAGTACAGATACGCAGTATTTT
D gene: -; J gene: TRBJ2-7; V gene: TRBV20-1; clone size: few; CDR3 protein: CSVGVAGPSYEQYF; CDR3 DNA: TGCAGTGTTGGGGTGGCGGGCCCCTCCTACGAGCAGTACTTC
D gene: TRBD1; J gene: TRBJ2-1; V gene: TRBV12-3/TRBV12-4; clone size: once; CDR3 protein: CASSFVSRGGEQFF; CDR3 DNA: TGTGCCAGCAGTTTTGTCAGTCGAGGGGGCGAGCAGTTCTTC
D gene: TRBD2; J gene: TRBJ2-1; V gene: TRBV6-2/TRBV6-3; clone size: many; CDR3 protein: CASSPTSGSYNEQFF; CDR3 DNA: TGTGCCAGCAGCCCTACTAGCGGCTCCTACAATGAGCAGTTCTTC
D gene: -; J gene: TRBJ2-3; V gene: TRBV12-3/TRBV12-4; clone size: -; CDR3 protein: CASSSREVLTDTQYF; CDR3 DNA: TGTGCCAGCAGTTCCAGGGAAGTGTTGACAGATACGCAGTATTTT
D gene: -; J gene: TRBJ2-7; V gene: TRBV2; clone size: -; CDR3 protein: CASSLQGSAYEQYF; CDR3 DNA: TGTGCCAGCAGTTTACAGGGTTCTGCCTACGAGCAGTACTTC
D gene: -; J gene: TRBJ1-6; V gene: TRBV3-1; clone size: few; CDR3 protein: CASSQAGVGSPLHF; CDR3 DNA: TGTGCCAGCAGCCAAGCAGGGGTAGGCTCACCCCTCCACTTT
D gene: -; J gene: TRBJ2-3; V gene: TRBV7-9; clone size: -; CDR3 protein: CATSISTDTQYF; CDR3 DNA: TGTGCCACCTCCATTAGCACAGATACGCAGTATTTT
D gene: -; J gene: TRBJ2-5; V gene: TRBV28; clone size: many; CDR3 protein: CASSSHGPQETQYF; CDR3 DNA: TGTGCCAGCAGCTCCCATGGCCCCCAAGAGACCCAGTACTTC
D gene: -; J gene: TRBJ1-5; V gene: TRBV29-1; clone size: -; CDR3 protein: CSVTTGGINQPQHF; CDR3 DNA: TGCAGCGTAACGACGGGTGGGATCAATCAGCCCCAGCATTTT
D gene: -; J gene: TRBJ1-1; V gene: TRBV7-9; clone size: -; CDR3 protein: CASTPPLGPEAFF; CDR3 DNA: TGTGCCAGCACCCCCCCCTTGGGGCCTGAAGCTTTCTTT
D gene: -; J gene: TRBJ2-2; V gene: TRBV20-1; clone size: few; CDR3 protein: CSARVHRGTPNTGELFF; CDR3 DNA: TGCAGTGCTAGAGTTCATCGGGGGACACCGAACACCGGGGAGCTGTTTTTT
D gene: -; J gene: TRBJ2-2; V gene: TRBV7-8; clone size: -; CDR3 protein: CASSLDGSNAGELFF; CDR3 DNA: TGTGCCAGCAGCTTAGATGGCTCGAACGCCGGGGAGCTGTTTTTT
D gene: TRBD1; J gene: TRBJ1-2; V gene: TRBV27; clone size: -; CDR3 protein: CASSTLQGADYGYTF; CDR3 DNA: TGTGCCAGCAGTACGCTTCAGGGGGCGGACTATGGCTACACCTTC
D gene: TRBD1; J gene: TRBJ2-2; V gene: TRBV24-1; clone size: -; CDR3 protein: CATSGDRGTGELFF; CDR3 DNA: TGTGCCACCAGTGGGGACAGGGGAACCGGGGAGCTGTTTTTT
D gene: TRBD2; J gene: TRBJ2-5; V gene: TRBV12-3/TRBV12-4; clone size: -; CDR3 protein: CASPRGEDKKETQYF; CDR3 DNA: TGTGCCAGCCCTCGGGGGGAGGATAAAAAAGAGACCCAGTACTTC
D gene: -; J gene: TRBJ2-7; V gene: TRBV10-2; clone size: -; CDR3 protein: CATRLVWEQYF; CDR3 DNA: TGCGCCACCAGACTAGTATGGGAGCAGTACTTC
D gene: -; J gene: TRBJ2-1; V gene: TRBV12-3/TRBV12-4; clone size: few; CDR3 protein: CASSFTGGYEQFF; CDR3 DNA: TGTGCCAGCAGTTTTACTGGGGGGTATGAGCAGTTCTTC
D gene: TRBD1; J gene: TRBJ1-2; V gene: TRBV4-3; clone size: few; CDR3 protein: CATGTGDNYGYTF; CDR3 DNA: TGCGCCACCGGGACAGGAGATAACTATGGCTACACCTTC
D gene: -; J gene: TRBJ1-2; V gene: TRBV6-5; clone size: -; CDR3 protein: CASSYSGQKGYTF; CDR3 DNA: TGTGCCAGCAGTTACTCGGGGCAAAAGGGCTACACCTTC
D gene: TRBD2; J gene: TRBJ2-7; V gene: TRBV10-3; clone size: -; CDR3 protein: CAITGTSGRDEQYF; CDR3 DNA: TGTGCCATCACCGGGACTAGCGGGAGAGACGAGCAGTACTTC
D gene: -; J gene: TRBJ1-1; V gene: TRBV20-1; clone size: -; CDR3 protein: CSASWQGSGTEAFF; CDR3 DNA: TGCAGTGCTAGTTGGCAGGGGTCGGGGACTGAAGCTTTCTTT
D gene: TRBD1; J gene: TRBJ1-1; V gene: TRBV6-6; clone size: -; CDR3 protein: CASRLQGLPEAFF; CDR3 DNA: TGTGCCAGCAGATTACAGGGGTTACCTGAAGCTTTCTTT
D gene: -; J gene: TRBJ1-1; V gene: TRBV5-1; clone size: few; CDR3 protein: CASSLVGARGTEAFF; CDR3 DNA: TGCGCCAGCAGCTTGGTGGGTGCTCGGGGTACTGAAGCTTTCTTT
D gene: -; J gene: TRBJ2-1; V gene: TRBV11-1; clone size: -; CDR3 protein: CASSTGQGGRSTYNEQFF; CDR3 DNA: TGTGCCAGCAGTACCGGACAGGGCGGGAGATCTACTTACAATGAGCAGTTCTTC
D gene: TRBD2; J gene: TRBJ2-4; V gene: TRBV18; clone size: -; CDR3 protein: CASSPPSAGGKNIQYF; CDR3 DNA: TGTGCCAGCTCACCACCGTCAGCGGGAGGGAAAAACATTCAGTACTTC
D gene: TRBD2; J gene: TRBJ2-3; V gene: TRBV24-1; clone size: few; CDR3 protein: CATSDRGTSGRDTQYF; CDR3 DNA: TGTGCCACCAGTGATCGCGGGACTAGCGGGAGGGATACGCAGTATTTT
D gene: TRBD2; J gene: TRBJ2-2; V gene: TRBV25-1; clone size: -; CDR3 protein: CASSAAGGGGELFF; CDR3 DNA: TGTGCCAGCAGTGCAGCGGGAGGAGGCGGGGAGCTGTTTTTT
D gene: TRBD2; J gene: TRBJ2-7; V gene: TRBV28; clone size: few; CDR3 protein: CASSLDPGGYYEQYF; CDR3 DNA: TGTGCCAGCAGTTTAGACCCGGGAGGGTATTACGAGCAGTACTTC